The rows below give T cell receptor beta chains drawn from one sample of a study of graft-versus-host responses after intestinal transplantation. No antigen has been identified for these receptors. Clones were sequenced by immunoSEQ multiplex PCR, and TCRdb holds only the in-frame ones, with some missing. The sample yields tens of thousands of clones, about 94% seen once. Here the sequenced sample was unstimulated CD8+ T cells sorted from spleen or lymph node cells, taken before intestinal transplant. The receptors shown here come from a human donor who received an intestinal transplant. Each CDR3 is given with its conserved first and last residue. A D gene is named only where the DNA matches it firmly. Only part of the rows carry a size: once, few, many, or a class if the clone is expanded.

j_gene: TRBJ2-2; abundance: -; d_gene: TRBD2; v_gene: TRBV10-3; CDR3nt: TGTGCCGTCGGGGCGGGAGCATGGGACACCGGGGAGCTGTTTTTT; CDR3aa: CAVGAGAWDTGELFF
j_gene: TRBJ2-5; abundance: -; d_gene: -; v_gene: TRBV11-2; CDR3nt: TGTGCCAGCAGCCCGAGTCTAGGGGGCCAAGAGACCCAGTACTTC; CDR3aa: CASSPSLGGQETQYF
j_gene: TRBJ1-1; abundance: -; d_gene: -; v_gene: TRBV27; CDR3nt: TGTGCCAGCAGGAGAGGGACTGAAGCTTTCTTT; CDR3aa: CASRRGTEAFF
j_gene: TRBJ2-7; abundance: once; d_gene: -; v_gene: TRBV21-1; CDR3nt: TGTGCCAGCACCCCAGGTGGACACCTCTACGAGCAGTACTTC; CDR3aa: CASTPGGHLYEQYF
j_gene: TRBJ1-2; abundance: -; d_gene: -; v_gene: TRBV7-9; CDR3nt: TGTGCCAGCAACAAAGCGGCCCGTTTAGGCTACACCTTC; CDR3aa: CASNKAARLGYTF
j_gene: TRBJ2-3; abundance: -; d_gene: -; v_gene: TRBV28; CDR3nt: TGTGCCAGCAGTTTAATAGCGTGGGGGACAGATACGCAGTATTTT; CDR3aa: CASSLIAWGTDTQYF
j_gene: TRBJ1-5; abundance: -; d_gene: -; v_gene: TRBV19; CDR3nt: TGTGCCAGTAGTTATTACCAGTACAATAGCAATCAGCCCCAGCATTTT; CDR3aa: CASSYYQYNSNQPQHF
j_gene: TRBJ2-1; abundance: -; d_gene: -; v_gene: TRBV11-3; CDR3nt: TGTGCCAGCAGCCCCCGAGGGTTAGACAATGAGCAGTTCTTC; CDR3aa: CASSPRGLDNEQFF
j_gene: TRBJ2-7; abundance: few; d_gene: -; v_gene: TRBV5-1; CDR3nt: TGCGCCAGCAGCTTTATAGCCGACTCCTACGAGCAGTACTTC; CDR3aa: CASSFIADSYEQYF
j_gene: TRBJ1-5; abundance: -; d_gene: -; v_gene: TRBV15; CDR3nt: TGTGCCACCAGCCTCAACCAGGGGCCCCAGCATTTT; CDR3aa: CATSLNQGPQHF
j_gene: TRBJ1-1; abundance: -; d_gene: TRBD1; v_gene: TRBV7-9; CDR3nt: TGTGCCAGCAGCTCCGCGCAGGGGGCTGATGAAGCTTTCTTT; CDR3aa: CASSSAQGADEAFF
j_gene: TRBJ2-7; abundance: -; d_gene: TRBD2; v_gene: TRBV28; CDR3nt: TGTGCCAGCAGTTTCGCCCCTAGCGGGATTGGGGCTACCTACGAGCAGTACTTC; CDR3aa: CASSFAPSGIGATYEQYF
j_gene: TRBJ2-1; abundance: -; d_gene: -; v_gene: TRBV19; CDR3nt: TGTGCCAGTAGTGCCCTCTACGGGTCGATATACAATGAGCAGTTCTTC; CDR3aa: CASSALYGSIYNEQFF
j_gene: TRBJ1-3; abundance: once; d_gene: -; v_gene: TRBV9; CDR3nt: TGTGCCAGCAGCCCAGGAGGGGGGACCTCTGGAAACACCATATATTTT; CDR3aa: CASSPGGGTSGNTIYF
j_gene: TRBJ2-1; abundance: -; d_gene: -; v_gene: TRBV7-9; CDR3nt: TGTGCCAGCAGCCTCGACAGGAGCTCCTACAATGAGCAGTTCTTC; CDR3aa: CASSLDRSSYNEQFF
j_gene: TRBJ2-7; abundance: -; d_gene: TRBD2; v_gene: TRBV27; CDR3nt: TGTGCCAGCAGTTACGCGGGAGGTCCCTACGAGCAGTACTTC; CDR3aa: CASSYAGGPYEQYF
j_gene: TRBJ2-1; abundance: -; d_gene: -; v_gene: TRBV15; CDR3nt: TGTGCCACCAGCAGAGGAGGGGTCAATGAGCAGTTCTTC; CDR3aa: CATSRGGVNEQFF
j_gene: TRBJ2-7; abundance: -; d_gene: -; v_gene: TRBV14; CDR3nt: TGTGCCAGCAGCCAAGGGACTTACGAGCAGTACTTC; CDR3aa: CASSQGTYEQYF
j_gene: TRBJ1-2; abundance: -; d_gene: -; v_gene: TRBV29-1; CDR3nt: TGCAGCGTAAGAAGTGAGAGGGACTATGGCTACACCTTC; CDR3aa: CSVRSERDYGYTF
j_gene: TRBJ1-1; abundance: -; d_gene: -; v_gene: TRBV10-3; CDR3nt: TGTGCCATCAGTACATGGGACCGATCTCTCATGAACACTGAAGCTTTCTTT; CDR3aa: CAISTWDRSLMNTEAFF
j_gene: TRBJ1-1; abundance: -; d_gene: -; v_gene: TRBV13; CDR3nt: TGTGCCAGCAGCTACCCGATAGCTTCCAATGAAGCTTTCTTT; CDR3aa: CASSYPIASNEAFF
j_gene: TRBJ2-1; abundance: -; d_gene: -; v_gene: TRBV7-9; CDR3nt: TGTGCCAGCAGCCCGGACAGTGGCGCCGTGTCCTACAATGAGCAGTTCTTC; CDR3aa: CASSPDSGAVSYNEQFF